The 15 T cell receptor beta chains below were found in one sample sequenced in a study of CD8+ T cells in alopecia areata. Sequencing relied on a cDNA template that was reverse transcribed from extracted RNA. The data were produced by immunoSEQ multiplex PCR, yet TCRdb's version contains in-frame clones alone and is incomplete. Of 150,000 or so clones in the sample, 50% to 75% were seen once. Treatment here: oral pan-JAK inhibitor, 5-10 mg twice daily. Sequences were derived from CD4+ T cells sorted from blood, sampled between weeks 55 and 70, from a patient treated with tofacitinib. Receptors originate from a human donor with alopecia areata.

The CDR3 region has the DNA TGTGCCAGCAGCTTGGGCTCCGGAGGCGCCTATAATTCACCCCTCCACTTT. Its protein is CASSLGSGGAYNSPLHF. The genes are TRBV5-4 and TRBJ1-6, with D unclear. The V gene lost 0 bases and the J gene lost 2 bases, with 12 bases spanning the gap. The germline CDR1 and CDR2 sequences are SGHNT and YYREEE (reference sequence). This CDR3 comprises 17 residues.

This clone showed up just a few times. The chain is built from TRBV30 and TRBJ1-4; 9 bases are a match to TRBD1. Per germline, CDR1 GTSNPN and CDR2 SVGIG (reference sequence). The CDR3 extends over 15 amino acids. V shed 4 bases, J shed 3 bases, and the junction held 6 bases outside the gene matches. This CDR3 is CAWKNRGRANEKLFF. The CDR3 DNA reads TGTGCCTGGAAAAACAGGGGGCGGGCTAATGAAAAACTGTTTTTT.

Points on this clone: This sample includes further DNA sequences coding for the same CDR3. The chain uses TRBV30 and TRBJ1-6, with D possibly matching TRBD1 (5 bases). The CDR3 loop spans 13 amino acids. V was pared by 2 bases and J by 8 bases, with 10 bases between. Looked up from germline, CDR1 is GTSNPN and CDR2 is SVGIG (reference sequence). For the CDR3, the DNA is TGTGCCTGGAGTCGGCAGGGATATTCACCCCTCCACTTT. It encodes CAWSRQGYSPLHF.

V gene TRBV29-1 combines with J gene TRBJ2-5; the match to TRBD1 covers 8 bases. Germline lookup yields CDR1 SQVTM and CDR2 ANQGSEA. The J segment lost 3 bases and the V segment lost 5 bases, leaving 5 bases of the junction unmatched. The CDR3 length is 13 residues. The CDR3 reads CSVRPGGKETQYF. CDR3 coding DNA: TGCAGCGTTCGGCCAGGGGGCAAAGAGACCCAGTACTTC. The full variable domain, with the rest looked up from reference TRBV29-1 and TRBJ2-5, is SAVISQKPSRDICQRGTSLTIQCQVDSQVTMMFWYRQQPGQSLTLIATANQGSEATYESGFVIDKFPISRPNLTFSTLTVSNMSPEDSSIYLCSVRPGGKETQYFGPGTRLLVL.

The V and J genes are TRBV30 and TRBJ1-3; D gene uncertain. The CDR3 spans 14 residues. The germline V gene encodes CDR1 GTSNPN and CDR2 SVGIG (reference sequence). V was pared by 5 bases and J by 0 bases, with 11 bases between. This chain's CDR3 is CAWQTGDSGNTIYF. CDR3 nucleotides: TGTGCCTGGCAGACGGGAGACTCTGGAAACACCATATATTTT.

The V call is TRBV4-2, the J call TRBJ1-5; TRBD1 might be the D (6 bases). V lost 0 bases, J lost 2 bases, and 11 bases lay in between. The CDR3 extends over 16 amino acids. Per germline, CDR1 LGHNA and CDR2 YNFKEQ. In nucleotides, the CDR3 is TGTGCCAGCAGCCAAGATCAGGGGAGGCGCAATCAGCCCCAGCATTTT. It is translated as CASSQDQGRRNQPQHF.

J is TRBJ2-7 and V is TRBV18, with a weak D call TRBD2 (5 bases). This CDR3 region has 16 residues. The germline V gene has CDR1 KGHSH and CDR2 LQKENI. V lost 3 bases and J lost 0, with 15 bases in between. The CDR3 nucleotides read TGTGCCAGCTCACCGGGCGTGGAGGAGAGCTCCTACGAGCAGTACTTC. Translation: CASSPGVEESSYEQYF.

The chain recombines TRBV15 with TRBJ2-5; D ambiguous. Germline V CDR1 and CDR2: LNHNV, YYDKDF (reference sequence). The CDR3 has 13 residues. V was trimmed by 0 bases and J by 7 bases, leaving 9 bases between them. The CDR3 protein is CATSREGKGTQYF. CDR3 DNA: TGTGCCACCAGCAGAGAGGGGAAGGGGACCCAGTACTTC.

This chain joins TRBV30 and TRBJ1-2; D is unresolved. V dropped 3 bases and J dropped 4 bases, with 18 bases sitting between them. The CDR3 consists of 15 residues. Per the germline V gene, CDR1 is GTSNPN and CDR2 is SVGIG (reference sequence). CDR3 coding DNA: TGTGCCTGGAGGGAAGGAGCACCATCTCCCTATGGCTACACCTTC. Translation gives CAWREGAPSPYGYTF.

CDR3 sequence reads: CASSVDWTKETQYF. The CDR3 nucleotides read TGTGCCAGCAGCGTAGACTGGACAAAAGAGACCCAGTACTTC. The genes are TRBV9 and TRBJ2-5, with a possible D match to TRBD1 (5 bases). Trimming stripped 0 bases from V and 3 bases from J, with 9 bases between. CDR3 size: 14 residues. Germline assignment: CDR1 SGDLS and CDR2 YYNGEE.

This clone was seen only a few times. The J gene is TRBJ1-4, the V gene TRBV30, with D perhaps matching TRBD1 (5 bases). The V end lost 5 bases, the J end lost 0 bases, and 7 bases lay between the germline ends. Looked up from germline, CDR1 is GTSNPN and CDR2 is SVGIG (reference sequence). CDR3 length equals 13 residues. The CDR3 loop is CAWDSATNEKLFF. The CDR3 DNA sequence: TGTGCCTGGGACAGCGCAACTAATGAAAAACTGTTTTTT.

V gene TRBV6-5 combines with J gene TRBJ1-5; 8 bases are a match to TRBD1. The germline gives CDR1 MNHEY, CDR2 SVGAGI. The CDR3 length is 15 residues. The V segment lost 6 bases and the J segment 2 bases; nucleotides outside the gene matches: 6. In DNA form, the CDR3 reads TGTGCCAGCAGCCGGACAGGGTTCGGCAATCAGCCCCAGCATTTT. Amino acid sequence: CASSRTGFGNQPQHF.

This clone was detected only a few times. The V and J genes are TRBV4-1 and TRBJ1-3, with D possibly being TRBD1 (5 bases). The CDR3 consists of 16 residues. With 1 base removed from V and 0 bases from J, the gap between germline ends came to 10 bases. Germline V lookup: CDR1 MGHRA, CDR2 YSYEKL. CDR3 bases: TGCGCCAGCAGCCAAGGGGGCGTCAGCTCTGGAAACACCATATATTTT. Translation: CASSQGGVSSGNTIYF.

The chain is built from TRBV29-1 and TRBJ1-1; D not resolved. This CDR3 contains 10 residues. Germline V gives CDR1 SQVTM, CDR2 ANQGSEA. Trimming shortened V by 7 bases and J by 2 bases, and 5 bases separated the two germline ends. The CDR3 DNA is TGCAGCGCCGACAACACTGAAGCTTTCTTT. Translating it yields CSADNTEAFF.

This clone was picked up a small number of times. This rearrangement joins TRBV30 to TRBJ2-2; D is perhaps TRBD1 (6 bases). The CDR3 loop spans 16 amino acids. V lost 5 bases and J 9 bases, leaving 25 bases between the germline ends. Germline assignment: CDR1 GTSNPN and CDR2 SVGIG (reference sequence). The CDR3 region is CAWASWTVANVRELFF. The CDR3 coding sequence is TGTGCCTGGGCTTCATGGACAGTCGCCAACGTCCGGGAGCTGTTTTTT. Looking up the rest from reference TRBV30 and TRBJ2-2 gives the full variable domain: SQTIHQWPATLVQPVGSPLSLECTVEGTSNPNLYWYRQAAGRGLQLLFYSVGIGQISSEVPQNLSASRPQDRQFILSSKKLLLSDSGFYLCAWASWTVANVRELFFGEGSRLTVL.